Below, 5 T cell receptor beta chains from the same sample are listed, as sequenced in a study of blood T cell repertoires in COVID-19 (dated by TCRdb to 2018 to 2020). The method was the immunoSEQ multiplex PCR assay. TCRdb retrieved this table from immuneACCESS and kept in-frame rearrangements only. Not all clones are present; in checked studies, unresolved V genes account for under half, and no reason is known for the remainder. The sample table holds around 260,000 clones, of which around 84% were seen once. The top ten clones comprise approximately 4% of the sample. The specimen sequenced was peripheral blood. Receptors originate from a man in his fifties or sixties with acute or convalescent COVID-19.

The chain links TRBV12-3 or TRBV12-4 to TRBJ1-1, with D possibly matching TRBD1 (5 bases). The CDR3 has 12 amino acids. With 1 base removed from V and 10 bases from J, the gap between germline ends came to 10 bases. CDR3 loop: CASSLGGVAAFF. CDR3 nucleotide sequence: TGTGCCAGCAGTTTAGGGGGCGTCGCAGCTTTCTTT.

The sample holds one count of this clone. The chain employs TRBV4-1 and TRBJ2-7; tentatively, D is TRBD1 (5 bases). Germline V gives CDR1 MGHRA, CDR2 YSYEKL. Trimming pared 1 base from V and 3 bases from J, leaving 13 bases between. This CDR3 has 15 residues. For the CDR3, the DNA is TGCGCCAGCAGCCAAGTCCCCACAGGCATCTACGAGCAGTACTTC. Translating it yields CASSQVPTGIYEQYF.

This clone was counted only a few times. The CDR3 sequence is CAWSHQGGETQYF. The CDR3 bases are TGTGCCTGGAGTCATCAGGGGGGAGAGACCCAGTACTTC. The chain employs TRBV30 and TRBJ2-5; TRBD1 might be the D (7 bases). This CDR3 spans 13 amino acids. With 2 bases removed from V and 4 bases from J, the gap between germline ends came to 11 bases. Germline V lookup: CDR1 GTSNPN, CDR2 SVGIG (reference sequence).

The chain is built from TRBV6-5 and TRBJ1-5, with D unresolved. Germline assignment: CDR1 MNHEY and CDR2 SVGAGI. The V end lost 3 bases, the J end lost 4 bases, and 13 bases lay between the germline ends. There are 15 residues in the CDR3. DNA for the CDR3: TGTGCCAGCAGTTATGGCAGGTCTACGAATCAGCCCCAGCATTTT. Translation gives CASSYGRSTNQPQHF.

The rearrangement uses TRBV5-6 and TRBJ2-5; 11 nucleotides match TRBD1. Germline values: CDR1 SGHDT, CDR2 YYEEEE. V lost 4 bases and J lost 2; bases outside the gene matches: 10. The CDR3 runs to 17 residues. CDR3 loop: CASSAGTGGPLQETQYF. The DNA of the CDR3 is TGTGCCAGCAGCGCCGGGACAGGGGGGCCCCTACAAGAGACCCAGTACTTC.